The 13 T cell receptor beta chains below come from one sample, sequenced in a study of blood T cells in healthy people across ages. A second roughly 6 to 11 cycle PCR used barcoded and J-beta primers. One entry per CDR3 protein results from TCRdb running MiXCR on the 5' RACE reads. The sample has approximately 850,000 distinct CDR3 sequences; about three fifths are singletons. Sequenced material: blood. These receptors originate from a young man in good health.

As DNA, the CDR3 is TGCAGTGCTAGAGACCCCGGAAGTTGGGCCACAGATACGCAGTATTTT. It specifies CSARDPGSWATDTQYF. The chain links TRBV20-1 to TRBJ2-3; D not certain. The length of the CDR3 is 16 residues. Germline CDR1 is DFQATT and CDR2 is SNEGSKA (reference sequence). V was cut by 0 bases and J by 2 bases, with 15 bases left in between.

The rearrangement uses TRBV20-1 and TRBJ2-5; no definite D call. Germline V gene sequence: CDR1 DFQATT, CDR2 SNEGSKA (reference sequence). This CDR3 has 12 residues. V was trimmed by 1 base and J by 11 bases, leaving 14 bases between them. CDR3 DNA: TGCAGTGCTAGAGTGACCCAGTGGATTCAGTACTTC. Translating it yields CSARVTQWIQYF.

This clonotype was recorded at least ten times. The rearrangement uses TRBV4-3 and TRBJ2-3; no clear D gene. Between the trimmed V and J ends, which lost 2 bases and 4 bases, there was a span of 7 bases. The germline V gene has CDR1 LGHNA and CDR2 YSLEER. The CDR3 totals 13 residues. The CDR3 sequence is CASSQTFADTQYF. The CDR3 coding sequence is TGCGCCAGCAGCCAAACATTCGCAGATACGCAGTATTTT.

This clonotype was seen more than once but under ten times. The chain joins TRBV6-1 to TRBJ1-5; the D is unclear. The V end was cut by 6 bases, the J end by 4 bases, with 10 bases between. CDR3 length: 13 residues. CDR1 and CDR2 from the germline V gene are MNHNS and SASEGT. The CDR3 sequence is CASRSKINQPQHF. The CDR3 DNA sequence: TGTGCCAGCAGAAGCAAGATTAATCAGCCCCAGCATTTT.

There are a few counts of this clonotype. The chain couples TRBV2 to TRBJ2-5; 9 bases fit TRBD1. The CDR3 contains 13 residues. V shed 10 bases and J 3 bases; nucleotides not matched to a gene: 6. Germline CDR1 SNHLY, CDR2 FYNNEI. The chain's CDR3 is CATQGTGKETQYF. The DNA for the CDR3 is TGTGCCACGCAAGGGACAGGGAAAGAGACCCAGTACTTC.

The genes are TRBV5-1 and TRBJ2-1; TRBD2 matches 9 bases. CDR1 and CDR2 (germline): SGHRS, YFSETQ. The V segment lost 4 bases and the J segment 2 bases; nucleotides outside the gene matches: 13. This CDR3 is 18 amino acids long. CDR3 nucleotide sequence: TGCGCCAGCAGCCCTCCGCCCAAGAGCGGGAGGACCTACAATGAGCAGTTCTTC. This sequence encodes CASSPPPKSGRTYNEQFF.

The chain is built from TRBV12-3 or TRBV12-4 and TRBJ2-1; 9 bases are a match to TRBD2. The CDR3 runs to 15 residues. V lost 7 bases and J lost 0; bases outside the gene matches: 4. The CDR3 here is CASTAGGSSYNEQFF. DNA of the CDR3: TGTGCCAGCACTGCGGGGGGGAGCTCCTACAATGAGCAGTTCTTC.

V usage is TRBV20-1 and J usage is TRBJ2-5, with D perhaps TRBD2 (7 bases). V dropped 3 bases and J dropped 11 bases, with 25 bases sitting between them. Germline V gene sequence: CDR1 DFQATT, CDR2 SNEGSKA (reference sequence). CDR3 length: 15 amino acids. The CDR3 nucleotides are TGCAGTGCTAGTCGGGGCGGGGGCCCCTACAATGAGCAGTACTTC. It is translated as CSASRGGGPYNEQYF.

The genes are TRBV7-8 and TRBJ2-4; the D is unclear. The end of the DNA is better explained by TRBJ2-7, so the J call may be wrong. The germline CDR1 and CDR2 sequences are SGHVS and FQNEAQ. The CDR3 length is 15 residues. DNA for the CDR3: TGTGCCAGCAGCTTCATAGACTCGCCCGTCTACGAGCAGTACTTC. Amino acids: CASSFIDSPVYEQYF.

The CDR3 loop is CSAAQGDRSSNEQFF. For the CDR3, the DNA is TGCAGTGCTGCCCAGGGAGACCGTTCCTCAAATGAGCAGTTCTTC. The chain recombines TRBV20-1 with TRBJ2-1, with D perhaps given as TRBD1 or TRBD2 (5 bases each). Germline CDR1 reads DFQATT; CDR2 reads SNEGSKA (reference sequence). With 5 bases removed from V and 7 bases from J, the gap between germline ends came to 21 bases. This CDR3 contains 15 residues.

J is TRBJ2-5 and V is TRBV18, with unresolved D. This CDR3 comprises 13 residues. Germline lookup yields CDR1 KGHSH and CDR2 LQKENI. V lost 0 bases and J 0 bases, leaving 2 bases between the germline ends. The CDR3 nucleotides are TGTGCCAGCTCACCACCCCACCAAGAGACCCAGTACTTC. It is translated as CASSPPHQETQYF. Supplemented by reference TRBV18 and TRBJ2-5, the full variable domain reads NAGVMQNPRHLVRRRGQEARLRCSPMKGHSHVYWYRQLPEEGLKFMVYLQKENIIDESGMPKERFSAEFPKEGPSILRIQQVVRGDSAAYFCASSPPHQETQYFGPGTRLLVL.

CDR3 residues: CASSLVTGTDTDTQYF. For the CDR3, the DNA is TGCGCCAGCAGCTTGGTGACCGGGACCGACACAGATACGCAGTATTTT. This chain connects TRBV5-1 to TRBJ2-3; D could derive from TRBD1 or TRBD2 (5 bases each). Germline CDR1 SGHRS, CDR2 YFSETQ. Trimming shortened V by 0 bases and J by 2 bases, and 13 bases separated the two germline ends. The CDR3 loop spans 16 amino acids. The complete variable domain, with remaining parts taken from reference TRBV5-1 and TRBJ2-3, reads KAGVTQTPRYLIKTRGQQVTLSCSPISGHRSVSWYQQTPGQGLQFLFEYFSETQRNKGNFPGRFSGRQFSNSRSEMNVSTLELGDSALYLCASSLVTGTDTDTQYFGPGTRLTVL.

This chain joins TRBV30 and TRBJ2-1, with 10 nucleotides matching TRBD2. The CDR3 totals 14 residues. Germline-derived CDR1 and CDR2 are GTSNPN and SVGIG (reference sequence). V gave up 4 bases and J gave up 10 bases; unmatched junction bases: 10. The CDR3 nucleotides are TGTGCCTGGAATAGCGGGAGGCCAACAACCGAGCAGTTCTTC. This sequence encodes CAWNSGRPTTEQFF.